These 29 T cell receptor beta chains share one sample of origin, sequenced in a study of CD8+ T cells in alopecia areata (dated by TCRdb to the late 2010s). Library creation used the immunoSEQ multiplex PCR assay. RNA was extracted from all samples and reverse transcribed into cDNA, which served as template for TCR sequencing. TCRdb took this table from immuneACCESS and kept in-frame rearrangements with V and J called. Such tables lack part of the clones; where checked against another copy, unresolved V genes explain under half of the gap, and the rest is unexplained. Here the sample has about 13,000 clones; roughly three fifths occur a single time. The ten largest clones take up approximately 3.6% of the sample. In five patients from the biomarker study, CD4+ cells were sorted further to obtain CD25+CD127- cells. Material: CD4+ Tregs sorted from blood. These TCRs come from a human donor with alopecia areata.

This clone appeared a single time. The J gene is TRBJ2-3, the V gene TRBV7-6, with no clear D. V was clipped by 5 bases and J by 4 bases, with 10 bases between them. Germline V gives CDR1 SGHVS, CDR2 FNYEAQ. The CDR3 runs 13 residues. The CDR3 region is CASSEIVSDTQYF. CDR3 sequence (DNA): TGTGCCAGCAGCGAAATAGTGTCAGATACGCAGTATTTT.

This chain links TRBV7-9 with TRBJ2-1, with TRBD1 matching 7 bases. The CDR3 runs to 13 residues. V lost 8 bases and J lost 0; bases outside the gene matches: 1. Germline-derived CDR1 and CDR2 are SEHNR and FQNEAQ (reference sequence). CDR3 loop: CASRDSSYNEQFF. The CDR3, as DNA: TGTGCCAGCCGGGACAGCTCCTACAATGAGCAGTTCTTC.

The chain carries TRBV6-5 and TRBJ2-2; 7 bases are shared with TRBD2. CDR3 length: 16 residues. Germline V gene data show CDR1 as MNHEY and CDR2 as SVGAGI. The V gene end was trimmed by 2 bases and the J gene end by 3 bases; junction bases not matched to a gene: 6. The DNA of the CDR3 is TGTGCCAGCAGTTACCTGCCGCTAGCGGACACCGGGGAGCTGTTTTTT. This translates into CASSYLPLADTGELFF.

This chain connects TRBV18 to TRBJ2-1; possible D gene TRBD1, 6 bases. The V gene's germline CDR1 is KGHSH and CDR2 LQKENI. The CDR3 sequence is 18 residues long. Trimming removed 1 base from V and 4 bases from J, with 20 bases in between. DNA for the CDR3: TGTGCCAGCTCACCACAGGAAACAGGGTTAACATCTTACAATGAGCAGTTCTTC. Amino acids: CASSPQETGLTSYNEQFF.

The chain uses TRBV7-3 and TRBJ2-3; D remains ambiguous. This CDR3 region has 12 residues. V was clipped by 0 bases and J by 6 bases, with 4 bases between them. Per the germline V gene, CDR1 is SGHTA and CDR2 is FQGTGA. The CDR3, as DNA: TGTGCCAGCAGCTTAACGCGCGATACGCAGTATTTT. Protein product: CASSLTRDTQYF.

Only a few counts were recorded for this clone. The rearrangement uses TRBV7-2 and TRBJ2-7; the D gene is possibly TRBD1 (8 bases). CDR3 size: 15 residues. Trimming cost V 1 base and J 1 base, with 11 bases left between them. Germline assignment: CDR1 SGHTA and CDR2 FQGNSA. The CDR3 sequence is CASSLDRGGSYEQYF. CDR3 coding DNA: TGTGCCAGCAGCTTAGACAGGGGGGGATCCTACGAGCAGTACTTC.

This clone was observed a single time. The chain has TRBV7-9 and TRBJ1-2; TRBD1 is a possible D gene (6 bases). Trimming took off 3 bases at V and 7 bases at J, with 15 bases between the two ends. Germline loops: CDR1 SEHNR, CDR2 FQNEAQ (reference sequence). The CDR3 totals 14 residues. The CDR3 nucleotides are TGTGCCAGCAGCTTGGGGGGGGGCGCAGGTGGCTACACCTTC. Protein: CASSLGGGAGGYTF.

J is TRBJ2-5 and V is TRBV18; the D is unclear. This CDR3 has 13 amino acids. V shed 1 base and J shed 4 bases, with 7 bases lying between them. Germline values: CDR1 KGHSH, CDR2 LQKENI. As DNA, the CDR3 is TGTGCCAGCTCACCACAAAGTGCAGAGACCCAGTACTTC. Its protein product is CASSPQSAETQYF.

This clone showed up just a few times. The chain carries TRBV29-1 and TRBJ2-3; 9 bases line up with TRBD2. After removal of 7 bases from V and 1 base from J, the junction contained 15 bases not matched to a gene. The CDR3 spans 17 residues. The V gene's germline CDR1 is SQVTM and CDR2 ANQGSEA. In DNA, the CDR3 is TGCAGCGCCAGCAAGCTAGCGGGAACGAGGGGCACAGATACGCAGTATTTT. It yields the protein CSASKLAGTRGTDTQYF.

The chain combines TRBV5-1 with TRBJ1-2; possible D gene TRBD1, 5 bases. V lost 4 bases, J lost 3 bases, and 16 bases lay in between. Per the germline V gene, CDR1 is SGHRS and CDR2 is YFSETQ. The CDR3 sequence is 15 residues long. The CDR3 nucleotides are TGCGCCAGCAGCCAACGCCAGGGAGTCTACTATGGCTACACCTTC. Residues: CASSQRQGVYYGYTF.

This clone was recorded once. This chain joins TRBV5-5 and TRBJ2-3; D gene uncertain. CDR3 length equals 13 residues. Germline V gene sequence: CDR1 SGHKS, CDR2 YYEKEE (reference sequence). Deletions cut 0 bases from V and 4 bases from J, with 6 bases between. In DNA, the CDR3 is TGTGCCAGCAGCTTGGCTTATGCAGATACGCAGTATTTT. This encodes CASSLAYADTQYF. Complete variable domain (other parts from reference TRBV5-5 and TRBJ2-3): DAGVTQSPTHLIKTRGQQVTLRCSPISGHKSVSWYQQVLGQGPQFIFQYYEKEERGRGNFPDRFSARQFPNYSSELNVNALLLGDSALYLCASSLAYADTQYFGPGTRLTVL.

This clone occurred a few times. The CDR3 sequence: CATSGTNVGTQYF. CDR3 DNA: TGTGCCACCTCCGGGACTAACGTTGGGACCCAGTACTTC. V usage is TRBV2 and J usage is TRBJ2-5; 7 positions agree with TRBD2. The CDR3 contains 13 residues. V lost 10 bases, J lost 7 bases, and 12 bases stayed unmatched. Germline V lookup: CDR1 SNHLY, CDR2 FYNNEI.

There are a few counts of this clone. The chain carries TRBV6-1 and TRBJ2-1, with D possibly matching TRBD1 (6 bases). The CDR3 is 15 amino acids. Germline CDR1 is MNHNS and CDR2 is SASEGT. V was trimmed by 6 bases and J by 4 bases, leaving 16 bases between them. The CDR3 is CASRTGPVSYNEQFF. Here the CDR3 DNA reads TGTGCCAGCAGGACAGGTCCAGTAAGTTACAATGAGCAGTTCTTC.

This clone has just a few counts. The rearrangement links TRBV2 to TRBJ2-1; 9 bases map to TRBD2. V lost 11 bases and J lost 2; bases outside the gene matches: 7. The CDR3 has 14 amino acids. From germline, CDR1 is SNHLY and CDR2 FYNNEI. CDR3 sequence: CACKREAAYNEQFF. The CDR3, as DNA: TGTGCCTGCAAGCGGGAGGCCGCCTACAATGAGCAGTTCTTC.

This chain links TRBV7-3 with TRBJ2-7; D is perhaps TRBD2 (5 bases). CDR1 is SGHTA, CDR2 FQGTGA, per germline. Trimming removed 6 bases at V and 6 bases at J, with 15 bases between. The CDR3 has 13 amino acids. CDR3 nucleotides: TGTGCCAGCAGTACCACTCCCCGGGGCGAGCAGTACTTC. It yields the protein CASSTTPRGEQYF.

This chain joins TRBV28 and TRBJ1-5; 7 bases fit TRBD1. Germline values: CDR1 MDHEN, CDR2 SYDVKM. Trimming at V came to 5 bases and at J to 5 bases, leaving 9 bases not matched to a gene. The CDR3 spans 15 residues. The DNA of the CDR3 is TGTGCCAGCAGTAAATCCGACAGGGCCTATCAGCCCCAGCATTTT. It encodes CASSKSDRAYQPQHF.

This clone was detected once. The V and J genes are TRBV10-3 and TRBJ1-2; D call uncertain. The CDR3 length is 13 residues. Trimming pared 3 bases from V and 3 bases from J, leaving 8 bases between. The germline gives CDR1 ENHRY, CDR2 SYGVKD. CDR3 nucleotides: TGTGCCATCAGTGACGGGCCGTACTATGGCTACACCTTC. The encoded protein is CAISDGPYYGYTF.

This clone was picked up one time. The chain carries TRBV11-1 and TRBJ2-5; a possible D gene is TRBD1 (6 bases). This CDR3 comprises 14 residues. The V and J ends lost 5 bases and 1 base respectively, with 11 bases between them. Germline V gene lookup returns CDR1 SGHAT and CDR2 FQDESV (reference sequence). This CDR3 is CASSNGQLQETQYF. CDR3 DNA: TGTGCCAGCAGCAACGGACAGCTCCAAGAGACCCAGTACTTC.

V is TRBV28 and J is TRBJ2-1, with a tentative D call TRBD1 (5 bases). Germline V gene sequence: CDR1 MDHEN, CDR2 SYDVKM. V lost 5 bases, J lost 0 bases, and 14 bases lay in between. The length of the CDR3 is 16 residues. CDR3 in amino acids: CASSDQGPSSYNEQFF. The CDR3 nucleotides are TGTGCCAGCAGTGATCAGGGCCCAAGCTCCTACAATGAGCAGTTCTTC.

The chain couples TRBV10-1 to TRBJ2-7, with D unclear. CDR1 and CDR2 from the germline V gene are WNHNN and SYGVQD (reference sequence). The V gene lost 0 bases and the J gene lost 7 bases, with 10 bases spanning the gap. The CDR3 totals 13 residues. CDR3 nucleotide sequence: TGCGCCAGCAGTGAGTCGATTCACGGGGAGCAGTACTTC. This sequence encodes CASSESIHGEQYF.

For this clone: Other nucleotide sequences in the sample specify the same CDR3. The chain uses TRBV6-5 and TRBJ2-5; TRBD2 matches at 14 bases. This CDR3 has 15 residues. Per germline, CDR1 MNHEY and CDR2 SVGAGI. Trimming took 6 bases from V and 4 from J; bases not matched to a gene: 4. This CDR3 is CASRPGTSGRETQYF. As DNA, the CDR3 is TGTGCCAGCAGACCCGGGACTAGCGGGAGAGAGACCCAGTACTTC.

This chain links TRBV2 with TRBJ2-5, with D perhaps matching TRBD2 (6 bases). Trimming cost V 6 bases and J 4 bases, with 15 bases left between them. This CDR3 spans 14 amino acids. From germline, CDR1 is SNHLY and CDR2 FYNNEI. The CDR3: CASRRDPIAETQYF. As DNA, the CDR3 is TGTGCCAGCAGGCGGGACCCCATCGCAGAGACCCAGTACTTC.

The chain couples TRBV29-1 to TRBJ1-4; possible D gene TRBD1, 6 bases. Trimming removed 7 bases from V and 5 bases from J, with 14 bases in between. CDR3 length: 13 residues. Per the germline V gene, CDR1 is SQVTM and CDR2 is ANQGSEA. CDR3 sequence: CSATGIGNEKLFF. As DNA, the CDR3 is TGCAGCGCCACAGGGATTGGGAATGAAAAACTGTTTTTT.

This clone was counted between two and nine times. The chain couples TRBV2 to TRBJ2-7; D could derive from TRBD1 or TRBD2 (5 bases each). The CDR3 runs 14 residues. Germline lookup yields CDR1 SNHLY and CDR2 FYNNEI. V lost 7 bases and J lost 3, with 16 bases in between. The CDR3 DNA is TGTGCCAGCATATCCGGGGCTAGACGCTACGAGCAGTACTTC. Amino acids: CASISGARRYEQYF.

V usage is TRBV5-1 and J usage is TRBJ1-6; D not certain. The length of the CDR3 is 14 residues. V was trimmed by 1 base and J by 7 bases, leaving 9 bases between them. Germline CDR1 and CDR2: SGHRS and YFSETQ. CDR3 in DNA: TGCGCCAGCAGCTTGTTGGACCCAAATTCACCCCTCCACTTT. This sequence encodes CASSLLDPNSPLHF.

The V and J genes are TRBV28 and TRBJ2-2, with TRBD2 as a possible D gene (5 bases). The germline V and J ends were trimmed by 7 bases and 9 bases, with 12 bases remaining between them. The CDR3 is 12 amino acids. Per germline, CDR1 MDHEN and CDR2 SYDVKM. The DNA of the CDR3 is TGTGCCAGCAATAAGGGAGTCCGGGAGCTGTTTTTT. This gives the protein CASNKGVRELFF.

This clone has just one count. The rearrangement uses TRBV10-2 and TRBJ2-7, with D possibly TRBD2 on 5 matching bases. Looked up from germline, CDR1 is WSHSY and CDR2 is SAAADI. With 2 bases removed from V and 0 bases from J, the gap between germline ends came to 8 bases. This CDR3 has 14 amino acids. DNA of the CDR3: TGCGCCAGCAGTGAGCCTAGCTTCTCCTACGAGCAGTACTTC. It is translated as CASSEPSFSYEQYF.

The chain joins TRBV9 to TRBJ2-5, with 13 bases identical to TRBD2. The germline CDR1 and CDR2 sequences are SGDLS and YYNGEE. The trim removed 3 bases at V and 2 bases at J, leaving 13 bases unmatched. This CDR3 has 19 residues. CDR3 loop: CASSAVGTSGNGAQETQYF. The CDR3 bases are TGTGCCAGCAGCGCCGTCGGGACTAGCGGGAATGGGGCGCAAGAGACCCAGTACTTC.

The V gene is TRBV5-1, the J gene TRBJ2-3; weak D call: TRBD2 (7 bases). The ends were cut back, 0 bases at V and 6 bases at J, with 14 bases in the middle. From germline, CDR1 is SGHRS and CDR2 YFSETQ. The CDR3 extends over 15 amino acids. DNA for the CDR3: TGCGCCAGCAGCTTGGGGGACGGGGGGCCGGATACGCAGTATTTT. It translates to CASSLGDGGPDTQYF.